The T cell receptor beta chain under discussion was sequenced for a study of blood T cell repertoires in COVID-19. Across the whole study: Samples taken during acute and convalescent COVID-19 were collected in the United States, Italy and Spain.

The germline CDR1 and CDR2 sequences are MDHEN and SYDVKM. The CDR3 runs 14 residues. After removal of 3 bases from V and 3 bases from J, the junction contained 1 base not matched to a gene. Followed over time, Seattle patients had been enrolled while infection was active. Per the authors' pipeline: Counts of nucleated cells, estimated from reference gene primer amplification, were obtained. The method was immunoSEQ multiplex PCR; TCRdb's version includes in-frame clones alone and lacks a portion of them. V, J and clone size reflect that table, while D and trimming were determined from the DNA. The repertoire has roughly 170,000 clones, about four fifths of them found once; the top ten carry about 7.8%.

This receptor was identified in an older woman with COVID-19, enrolled during active disease. This chain joins TRBV28 and TRBJ1-2; 10 bases agree with TRBD1. The sequenced sample consisted of peripheral blood. CDR3 sequence (DNA): TGTGCCAGCAGTTTGGGACAGGGGCACTATGGCTACACCTTC. Its protein product is CASSLGQGHYGYTF.